A selection of T cell receptor beta chains follows, all from one sample in a study of OX40 agonist ivuxolimab in advanced cancers. Using immunoSEQ multiplex PCR, the repertoire was profiled, and TCRdb retains in-frame clones only, with some absent. Of some 91,000 clones in the sample, 70% to 90% were seen once. The source material was CD4+ or CD8+ T cells sorted from blood, sampled in a trial of the OX40 agonist ivuxolimab. Receptor source: an adult with an advanced solid tumor such as melanoma, head and neck, liver or kidney cancer. Each CDR3 is given with its conserved first and last residue. A D gene is named only where the DNA matches it firmly. Size tells how often a clone was seen (once, few, many) or the class of an expanded clone, and some rows leave it out.

v_gene	j_gene	abundance	d_gene	CDR3nt	CDR3aa
TRBV5-1	TRBJ1-1	few	TRBD1	TGCGCCAGCAGCGCCCTCGGGACAGGGGCGGTCACTGAAGCTTTCTTT	CASSALGTGAVTEAFF
TRBV19	TRBJ2-7	-	-	TGTGCCAGTAGTACACTATACGAGCAGTACTTC	CASSTLYEQYF
TRBV6-6	TRBJ2-5	-	TRBD2	TGTGCCAGCAGCCAAAGCGGGAGTTACGAGACCCAGTACTTC	CASSQSGSYETQYF
TRBV18	TRBJ2-7	-	-	TGTGCCAGCTCACCATCAGAGGCGATCTACGAGCAGTACTTC	CASSPSEAIYEQYF
TRBV29-1	TRBJ2-1	-	-	TGCAGCGCCTCAGACGGTCTCGATGAGCAGTTCTTC	CSASDGLDEQFF
TRBV18	TRBJ2-3	-	-	TGTGCCAGCTCACCAACGACAGATACGCAGTATTTT	CASSPTTDTQYF
TRBV7-2	TRBJ2-1	-	-	TGTGCCAGCAGCTTAGCGGGAGCGGTCAGGGTTGAGCAGTTCTTC	CASSLAGAVRVEQFF
TRBV29-1	TRBJ1-1	-	-	TGCAGCGTTGTCAGACAGGACACTGAAGCTTTCTTT	CSVVRQDTEAFF
TRBV5-1	TRBJ2-5	-	-	TGCGCCAGCAGCTTGGTTGCAAATATCCAAGAGACCCAGTACTTC	CASSLVANIQETQYF
TRBV5-4	TRBJ2-1	-	TRBD2	TGTGCCAGCAGGACCGGCCCTAGCGGGAGTTCGATCGATGAGCAGTTCTTC	CASRTGPSGSSIDEQFF
TRBV9	TRBJ1-3	-	-	TGTGCCAGCAGCGTAGAGGGTTCTGGAAACACCATATATTTT	CASSVEGSGNTIYF
TRBV28	TRBJ1-2	-	-	TGTGCCAGCTACCCGCCAGGGACGGAGTCTAACTATGGCTACACCTTC	CASYPPGTESNYGYTF
TRBV6-1	TRBJ1-5	-	-	TGTGCCAGCAGTGAAGGGAGACCTGGGGGCAATCAGCCCCAGCATTTT	CASSEGRPGGNQPQHF
TRBV27	TRBJ2-5	once	-	TGTGCCAGCAGCCTTTCAGGGGTCTCGTATGGTGAGACCCAGTACTTC	CASSLSGVSYGETQYF
TRBV7-8	TRBJ2-2	few	-	TGTGCCAGCAGCCCGAGGTACACCGGGGAGCTGTTTTTT	CASSPRYTGELFF
TRBV4-1	TRBJ1-2	-	-	TGCGCCAGCAGCCAAGATTGGGGCGCGGTCTATGGCTACACCTTC	CASSQDWGAVYGYTF
TRBV30	TRBJ1-2	-	-	TGTGCCTGGAGTGTTGGGGAGCCCTATGGCTACACCTTC	CAWSVGEPYGYTF
TRBV19	TRBJ2-5	-	-	TGTGCCAGTAGTAAACAAGAGACCCAGTACTTC	CASSKQETQYF
TRBV6-5	TRBJ1-2	-	-	TGTGCCAGCAGTTCTGCAAATGGCTACACCTTC	CASSSANGYTF
TRBV15	TRBJ2-3	many	-	TGTGCCACCAGCAGAGAAGGGTATCCTTCTAGCACAGATACGCAGTATTTT	CATSREGYPSSTDTQYF
TRBV6-1	TRBJ1-4	once	-	TGTGCCAGCAGTGAACTCGGCGAAAATGAAAAACTGTTTTTT	CASSELGENEKLFF
TRBV4-3	TRBJ2-1	-	-	TGCGCCAGCAGCCAAGAGGACACCAGCTACAATGAGCAGTTCTTC	CASSQEDTSYNEQFF
TRBV9	TRBJ2-1	-	-	TGTGCCAGCACCCAACAGGGACTGCTGAGTGAGCAGTTCTTC	CASTQQGLLSEQFF
TRBV14	TRBJ2-4	-	TRBD1	TGTGCCAGCAGCCCCCGACAGGGTTTGGAAGACATTCAGTACTTC	CASSPRQGLEDIQYF
TRBV11-1	TRBJ2-7	once	TRBD1	TGTGCCAGCAGCTGGGACAGGGGCAATGGCGAGCAGTACTTC	CASSWDRGNGEQYF
TRBV29-1	TRBJ1-4	-	TRBD1	TGCAGCGTGTTCCAGGGGGCGGATGAAAAACTGTTTTTT	CSVFQGADEKLFF
TRBV5-4	TRBJ1-4	-	TRBD1	TGTGCCAGCAGCTTCCCGACAGGGAAGGGAACTAATGAAAAACTGTTTTTT	CASSFPTGKGTNEKLFF
TRBV5-1	TRBJ2-5	-	-	TGCGCCAGCAGTCGGACGGTCAGCCAAGAGACCCAGTACTTC	CASSRTVSQETQYF
TRBV9	TRBJ2-1	-	-	TGTGCCAGCAGCGTAGTATCTACTGCGGGGAATGAGCAGTTCTTC	CASSVVSTAGNEQFF
TRBV19	TRBJ1-5	-	TRBD1	TGTGCCAGTAGATTACAGGGGGTCGAGGATCAGCCCCAGCATTTT	CASRLQGVEDQPQHF
TRBV9	TRBJ2-1	-	-	TGTGCCAGCAGCGTAGAGTTAGCTAGGCTCGATGAGCAGTTCTTC	CASSVELARLDEQFF
TRBV5-1	TRBJ1-3	-	-	TGCGCCAGCAGCTTGGGGAGCTCTGGAAACACCATATATTTT	CASSLGSSGNTIYF
TRBV10-3	TRBJ2-3	-	-	TGTGCCATCAGTGATAGAGAGGATACGCAGTATTTT	CAISDREDTQYF
TRBV5-4	TRBJ2-2	many	-	TGTGCCAGCAGCTTGGGGGCCGGAAACACCGGGGAGCTGTTTTTT	CASSLGAGNTGELFF
TRBV11-2	TRBJ2-7	-	TRBD2	TGTGCCAGCAGCTTAGACAGTGGTCTAGCGGGAGTCGGCTACGAGCAGTACTTC	CASSLDSGLAGVGYEQYF
TRBV28	TRBJ1-2	-	-	TGTGCCAGCTGCGGGGAGAGGGTCAACTATGGCTACACCTTC	CASCGERVNYGYTF
TRBV19	TRBJ2-5	-	-	TGTGCCAGTAGTATAGGTCGGGTAGAGACCCAGTACTTC	CASSIGRVETQYF
TRBV30	TRBJ1-3	-	-	TGTGCCTGGTATAACAGGGTCTCTGGAAACACCATATATTTT	CAWYNRVSGNTIYF
TRBV15	TRBJ1-4	few	-	TGTGCCACCAGCAGAGTGTCCTTAATGGACGAAAAACTGTTTTTT	CATSRVSLMDEKLFF
TRBV6-6	TRBJ2-2	-	-	TGTGCCAGCAGTTACTCGGGGCAGGGGGGATCCGGGGAGCTGTTTTTT	CASSYSGQGGSGELFF
TRBV6-5	TRBJ1-1	-	-	TGTGCCAGCAGTTTTTCAGGGAACACTGAAGCTTTCTTT	CASSFSGNTEAFF
TRBV7-9	TRBJ2-3	-	-	TGTGCCAGCGTGGCGATTGCAGGGTTCACAGATACGCAGTATTTT	CASVAIAGFTDTQYF
TRBV11-3	TRBJ2-5	-	-	TGTGCCAGCAGCTTAGAAGAGACCCAGTACTTC	CASSLEETQYF
TRBV5-1	TRBJ2-1	-	TRBD2	TGCGCCAGCAGCTTGTCTAGCGGGAGGGCCGAAAATGAGCAGTTCTTC	CASSLSSGRAENEQFF
TRBV25-1	TRBJ2-4	-	-	TGTGCCAGCAGTGGGACAGTTAACATTCAGTACTTC	CASSGTVNIQYF
TRBV7-2	TRBJ2-5	-	TRBD2	TGTGCCAGCAGCTTAACTAGCGGGGTTCAAGAGACCCAGTACTTC	CASSLTSGVQETQYF
TRBV6-1	TRBJ1-3	-	-	TGTGCCAGCAGTGAAAGGGTGGCGGGGAGGGACACCATATATTTT	CASSERVAGRDTIYF
TRBV2	TRBJ1-1	-	-	TGTGCCAGCAGTGAGAGGGGGATGAACACTGAAGCTTTCTTT	CASSERGMNTEAFF
TRBV2	TRBJ2-3	-	TRBD2	TGTGCCATCCAGCGGGATATTAGCACAGATACGCAGTATTTT	CAIQRDISTDTQYF
TRBV30	TRBJ1-5	-	-	TGTGCCTGGAGTGTACCGACAGGCTCTAGCAATCAGCCCCAGCATTTT	CAWSVPTGSSNQPQHF
TRBV11-3	TRBJ2-1	-	-	TGTGCCAGCAGCGCCGAGGACCGCTCCTACAATGAGCAGTTCTTC	CASSAEDRSYNEQFF
TRBV2	TRBJ2-7	-	TRBD1	TGTGCCAGCAGCGAACAGGGGGTCGTAGACGAGCAGTACTTC	CASSEQGVVDEQYF